What follows are 17 T cell receptor beta chains derived from one specimen sequenced in a study of blood T cell repertoires in COVID-19. This table comes from immunoSEQ multiplex PCR, and its TCRdb copy is limited to in-frame clones, with some not included. The profile shows around 47,000 clones, about 90% of them singletons. Sequenced: peripheral blood. The receptors come from a man aged 80 or over with active or convalescent COVID-19.

This clone has only one observation. The rearrangement joins TRBV28 to TRBJ2-7, with a possible D match to TRBD2 (5 bases). Germline V gene data show CDR1 as MDHEN and CDR2 as SYDVKM. CDR3 length: 12 amino acids. The V gene lost 2 bases and the J gene lost 5 bases, with 7 bases spanning the gap. As DNA, the CDR3 is TGTGCCAGCAGTTTAATTAGCGACGAGCAGTACTTC. Residues: CASSLISDEQYF.

The CDR3 DNA sequence: TGTGCCAGTAGTCAATTCCCGGGGGGGATTAGCAATCAGCCCCAGCATTTT. Protein sequence: CASSQFPGGISNQPQHF. V is TRBV19 and J is TRBJ1-5, with D tentatively TRBD1 (5 bases). Per germline, CDR1 LNHDA and CDR2 SQIVND (reference sequence). The CDR3 contains 17 residues. V was pared by 5 bases and J by 0 bases, with 17 bases between.

This chain links TRBV6-2 or TRBV6-3 with TRBJ2-2, with 12 nucleotides matching TRBD2. There are 16 residues in the CDR3. CDR1 is MNHEY and CDR2 is SVGEGT in the germline V gene. Trimming at V came to 2 bases and at J to 5 bases, leaving 3 bases not matched to a gene. CDR3 residues: CASSYGGTSGTGELFF. The CDR3 region has the DNA TGTGCCAGCAGTTACGGCGGGACTAGCGGGACCGGGGAGCTGTTTTTT.

J is TRBJ1-2 and V is TRBV24-1, with 7 bases lining up with TRBD1. CDR1 and CDR2 from the germline V gene are KGHDR and SFDVKD. There are 16 residues in the CDR3. V was pared by 5 bases and J by 8 bases, with 16 bases of the junction left unmatched. The CDR3 bases are TGTGCCACCAGTGCCGCGGGCCAGGGGGAGGCGAAGGGCTACACCTTC. Its translation is CATSAAGQGEAKGYTF.

V usage is TRBV5-1 and J usage is TRBJ1-4, with D unclear. Germline V gene sequence: CDR1 SGHRS, CDR2 YFSETQ. V was pared by 5 bases and J by 0 bases, with 14 bases between. The CDR3 runs 16 residues. CDR3 DNA sequence: TGCGCCAGCAGGGATCCCCGCGGGACAACTAATGAAAAACTGTTTTTT. Translated, it gives CASRDPRGTTNEKLFF.

This clone was counted a single time. J is TRBJ1-2 and V is TRBV9; possible D gene TRBD1, 5 bases. V was pared by 0 bases and J by 6 bases, with 9 bases between. There are 13 residues in the CDR3. CDR1 is SGDLS, CDR2 YYNGEE, per germline. The CDR3, as DNA: TGTGCCAGCAGCGTAGTGGCAGGGAATGGCTACACCTTC. Translated: CASSVVAGNGYTF.

The chain recombines TRBV10-3 with TRBJ2-1, with 10 bases matching TRBD2. Trimming at V came to 0 bases and at J to 6 bases, leaving 5 bases not matched to a gene. The CDR3 runs 16 residues. In germline, CDR1 is ENHRY, CDR2 SYGVKD. CDR3 in amino acids: CAISESLSSGSNEQFF. The CDR3, as DNA: TGTGCCATCAGTGAGTCGTTGTCTAGCGGGAGCAATGAGCAGTTCTTC.

In nucleotides, the CDR3 is TGTGCCTGGGGGGTAAGGGGGAACACTGAAGCTTTCTTT. Residues: CAWGVRGNTEAFF. The V call is TRBV30, the J call TRBJ1-1; a possible D gene is TRBD1 (5 bases). Germline V gives CDR1 GTSNPN, CDR2 SVGIG (reference sequence). The CDR3 is 13 amino acids. V dropped 5 bases and J dropped 1 base, with 11 bases sitting between them.

This sequence joins TRBV7-7 and TRBJ2-1; 8 positions match TRBD1. CDR1 SSHAT and CDR2 FNYEAQ come from the germline V gene (reference sequence). The length of the CDR3 is 16 residues. Trimming took 5 bases from V and 3 from J; bases not matched to a gene: 9. Written as DNA, the CDR3 is TGTGCCAGCAGCCCATCCGGGACAGGCGGCTACAATGAGCAGTTCTTC. Protein sequence: CASSPSGTGGYNEQFF.

Here the CDR3 DNA reads TGTGCCAGCAGCTTACGACAGGGAAGTAATTCACCCCTCCACTTT. It codes for CASSLRQGSNSPLHF. The chain recombines TRBV7-9 with TRBJ1-6; 7 positions match TRBD1. V gave up 2 bases and J gave up 6 bases; unmatched junction bases: 4. CDR3 size: 15 residues. Germline loops: CDR1 SEHNR, CDR2 FQNEAQ (reference sequence). Together with reference TRBV7-9 and TRBJ1-6, the CDR3 gives the full variable domain: DTGVSQNPRHKITKRGQNVTFRCDPISEHNRLYWYRQTLGQGPEFLTYFQNEAQLEKSRLLSDRFSAERPKGSFSTLEIQRTEQGDSAMYLCASSLRQGSNSPLHFGNGTRLTVT.

This clone was found once. The chain uses TRBV6-1 and TRBJ2-4; TRBD1 matches 9 bases. The CDR3 length is 17 residues. V lost 3 bases, J lost 6 bases, and 12 bases stayed unmatched. CDR1 MNHNS and CDR2 SASEGT come from the germline V gene. CDR3 protein: CASSENGPGQGRNIQYF. Here the CDR3 DNA reads TGTGCCAGCAGTGAGAACGGTCCGGGACAGGGTCGAAACATTCAGTACTTC.

This chain links TRBV28 with TRBJ1-2, with D possibly TRBD1 on 6 matching bases. Deletions cut 4 bases from V and 3 bases from J, with 12 bases between. Per the germline V gene, CDR1 is MDHEN and CDR2 is SYDVKM. This CDR3 has 14 amino acids. The CDR3 bases are TGTGCCAGCAGTTACCCAGGGGTTTACTATGGCTACACCTTC. It translates to CASSYPGVYYGYTF.

In nucleotides, the CDR3 is TGTGCCAGCAGTCTATCGGAGACCCAGTACTTC. It codes for CASSLSETQYF. J is TRBJ2-5 and V is TRBV6-2 or TRBV6-3, with unresolved D. The CDR3 has 11 amino acids. Trimming removed 5 bases from V and 5 bases from J, with 6 bases in between. Germline V gene lookup returns CDR1 MNHEY and CDR2 SVGEGT.

This sequence joins TRBV7-2 and TRBJ1-2, with 10 bases aligning to TRBD1. This CDR3 spans 13 amino acids. The V gene end was trimmed by 6 bases and the J gene end by 6 bases; junction bases not matched to a gene: 4. In germline, CDR1 is SGHTA, CDR2 FQGNSA. CDR3 coding DNA: TGTGCCAGCAGGAAGACAGGGGGCGATGGCTACACCTTC. Translation gives CASRKTGGDGYTF.

This sequence joins TRBV11-1 and TRBJ2-2, with 8 bases lining up with TRBD2. The CDR3 length is 15 residues. Per germline, CDR1 SGHAT and CDR2 FQDESV (reference sequence). V lost 5 bases to trimming and J lost 2 bases; unmatched junction nucleotides: 4. CDR3 region: CASSPVAGNTGELFF. The CDR3 bases are TGTGCCAGCAGCCCTGTAGCGGGAAACACCGGGGAGCTGTTTTTT.

The CDR3 reads CASSPGTDYYNSPLHF. CDR3 coding DNA: TGCGCCAGCAGCCCAGGGACAGACTACTATAATTCACCCCTCCACTTT. The chain links TRBV5-1 to TRBJ1-6; the match to TRBD1 covers 7 bases. The J segment lost 3 bases and the V segment lost 4 bases, leaving 7 bases of the junction unmatched. CDR1 is SGHRS and CDR2 is YFSETQ in the germline V gene. CDR3 size: 16 residues.

This sequence joins TRBV4-1 and TRBJ2-1, with a possible D match to TRBD2 (5 bases). The V gene lost 1 base and the J gene lost 1 base, with 11 bases spanning the gap. The CDR3 covers 16 residues. The germline V gene has CDR1 MGHRA and CDR2 YSYEKL. CDR3 loop: CASSQAGIRSYNEQFF. For the CDR3, the DNA is TGCGCCAGCAGCCAAGCGGGGATAAGGTCCTACAATGAGCAGTTCTTC.